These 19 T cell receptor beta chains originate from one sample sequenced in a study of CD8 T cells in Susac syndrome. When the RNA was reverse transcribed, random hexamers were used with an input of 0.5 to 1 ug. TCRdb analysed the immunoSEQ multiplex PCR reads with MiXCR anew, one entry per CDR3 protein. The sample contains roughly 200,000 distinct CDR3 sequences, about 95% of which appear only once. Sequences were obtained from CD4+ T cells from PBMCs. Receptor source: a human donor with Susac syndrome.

The DNA for the CDR3 is TGCAGTGCTAGAATCAGCTCCTACGAGCAGTACTTC. Its protein is CSARISSYEQYF. This chain uses TRBV20-1 with TRBJ2-7, with no clear D. The CDR3 totals 12 residues. Trimming took off 2 bases at V and 0 bases at J, with 5 bases between the two ends. The V gene's germline CDR1 is DFQATT and CDR2 SNEGSKA (reference sequence).

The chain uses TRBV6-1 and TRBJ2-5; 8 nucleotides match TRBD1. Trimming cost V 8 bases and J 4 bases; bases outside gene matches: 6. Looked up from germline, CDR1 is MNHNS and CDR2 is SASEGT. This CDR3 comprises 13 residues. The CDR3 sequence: CASGPTGVETQYF. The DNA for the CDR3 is TGTGCCAGCGGACCGACAGGGGTAGAGACCCAGTACTTC.

The CDR3 DNA sequence: TGTGCCACCAGCAGAGATTCCAGTCGCCTAGAAAAACTGTTTTTT. Translated, it gives CATSRDSSRLEKLFF. The rearrangement uses TRBV15 and TRBJ1-4; D ambiguous. The germline V gene encodes CDR1 LNHNV and CDR2 YYDKDF (reference sequence). The CDR3 is made up of 15 amino acids. V lost 0 bases to trimming and J lost 8 bases, with 13 bases between them.

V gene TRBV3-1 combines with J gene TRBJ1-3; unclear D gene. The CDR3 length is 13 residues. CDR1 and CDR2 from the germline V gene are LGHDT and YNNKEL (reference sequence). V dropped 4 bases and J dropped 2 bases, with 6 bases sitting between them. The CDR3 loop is CASSLKTGNTIYF. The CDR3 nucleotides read TGTGCCAGCAGCCTTAAAACTGGAAACACCATATATTTT.

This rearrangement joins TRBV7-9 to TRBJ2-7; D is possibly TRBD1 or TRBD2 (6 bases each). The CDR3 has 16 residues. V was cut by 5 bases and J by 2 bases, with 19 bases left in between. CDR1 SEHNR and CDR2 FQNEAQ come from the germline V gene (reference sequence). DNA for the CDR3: TGTGCCAGCAGCCCCGGGGTGGGGGGCATCGCCTACGAGCAGTACTTC. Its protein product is CASSPGVGGIAYEQYF.

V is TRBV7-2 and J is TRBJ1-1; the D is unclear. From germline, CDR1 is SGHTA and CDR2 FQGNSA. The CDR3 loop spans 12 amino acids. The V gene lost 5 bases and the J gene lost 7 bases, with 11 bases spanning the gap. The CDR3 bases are TGTGCCAGCAGCCACGACGGGCGTGAAGCTTTCTTT. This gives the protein CASSHDGREAFF. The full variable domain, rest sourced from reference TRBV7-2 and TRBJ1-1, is GAGVSQSPSNKVTEKGKDVELRCDPISGHTALYWYRQSLGQGLEFLIYFQGNSAPDKSGLPSDRFSAERTGGSVSTLTIQRTQQEDSAVYLCASSHDGREAFFGQGTRLTVV.

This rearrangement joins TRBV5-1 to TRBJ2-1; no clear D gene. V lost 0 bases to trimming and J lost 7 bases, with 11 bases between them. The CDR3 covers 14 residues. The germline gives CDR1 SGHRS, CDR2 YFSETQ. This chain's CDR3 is CASSLVLEGNEQFF. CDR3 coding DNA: TGCGCCAGCAGCTTGGTTCTCGAAGGGAATGAGCAGTTCTTC.

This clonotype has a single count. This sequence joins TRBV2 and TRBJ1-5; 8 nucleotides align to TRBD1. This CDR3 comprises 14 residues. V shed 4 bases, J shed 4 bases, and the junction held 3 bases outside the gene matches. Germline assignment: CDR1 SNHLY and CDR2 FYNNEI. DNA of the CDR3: TGTGCCAGCAGTGTCTGGACAGGGAATCAGCCCCAGCATTTT. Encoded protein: CASSVWTGNQPQHF. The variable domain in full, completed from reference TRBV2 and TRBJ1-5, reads EPEVTQTPSHQVTQMGQEVILRCVPISNHLYFYWYRQILGQKVEFLVSFYNNEISEKSEIFDDQFSVERPDGSNFTLKIRSTKLEDSAMYFCASSVWTGNQPQHFGDGTRLSIL.

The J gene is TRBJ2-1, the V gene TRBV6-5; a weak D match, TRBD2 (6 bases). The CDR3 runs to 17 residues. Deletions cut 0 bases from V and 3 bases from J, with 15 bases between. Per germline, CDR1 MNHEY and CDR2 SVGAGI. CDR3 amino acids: CASSYSPTRGIYNEQFF. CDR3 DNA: TGTGCCAGCAGTTACTCTCCAACGCGGGGAATCTACAATGAGCAGTTCTTC.

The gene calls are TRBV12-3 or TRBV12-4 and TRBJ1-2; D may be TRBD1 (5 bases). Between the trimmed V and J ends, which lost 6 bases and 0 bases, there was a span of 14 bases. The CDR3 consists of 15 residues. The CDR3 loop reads CASSRDGHPNYGYTF. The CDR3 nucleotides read TGTGCCAGCAGCCGGGATGGACATCCTAACTATGGCTACACCTTC.

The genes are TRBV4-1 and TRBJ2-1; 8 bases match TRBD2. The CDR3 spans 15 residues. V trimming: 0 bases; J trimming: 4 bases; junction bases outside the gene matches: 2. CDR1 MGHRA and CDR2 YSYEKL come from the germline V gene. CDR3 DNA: TGCGCCAGCAGCCAAGAGCGGGGGGTTTACAATGAGCAGTTCTTC. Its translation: CASSQERGVYNEQFF.

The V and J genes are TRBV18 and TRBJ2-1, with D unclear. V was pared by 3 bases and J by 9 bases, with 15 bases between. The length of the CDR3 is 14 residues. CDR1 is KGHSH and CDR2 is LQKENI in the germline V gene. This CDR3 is CASSPRTEPGEQFF. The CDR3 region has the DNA TGTGCCAGCTCACCCCGGACGGAACCAGGTGAGCAGTTCTTC.

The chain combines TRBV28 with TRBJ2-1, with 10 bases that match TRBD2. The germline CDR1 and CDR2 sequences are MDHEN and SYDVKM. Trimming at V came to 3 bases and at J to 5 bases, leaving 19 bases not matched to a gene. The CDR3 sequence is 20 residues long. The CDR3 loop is CASSFVWPTLAGVPDNEQFF. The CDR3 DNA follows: TGTGCCAGCAGTTTCGTCTGGCCCACGCTAGCGGGGGTTCCGGACAATGAGCAGTTCTTC.

CDR3 protein: CASSAATGGGEKFF. The CDR3 bases are TGTGCCAGCAGCGCGGCAACAGGAGGGGGGGAGAAGTTCTTC. The V and J genes are TRBV9 and TRBJ2-1; D is perhaps TRBD2 (7 bases). The CDR3 length is 14 residues. Trimming left V 3 bases short and J 14 bases short, with 21 bases between. The germline V gene has CDR1 SGDLS and CDR2 YYNGEE. Drawing the rest from reference TRBV9 and TRBJ2-1, the complete variable domain is DSGVTQTPKHLITATGQRVTLRCSPRSGDLSVYWYQQSLDQGLQFLIQYYNGEERAKGNILERFSAQQFPDLHSELNLSSLELGDSALYFCASSAATGGGEKFFGPGTRLTVL.

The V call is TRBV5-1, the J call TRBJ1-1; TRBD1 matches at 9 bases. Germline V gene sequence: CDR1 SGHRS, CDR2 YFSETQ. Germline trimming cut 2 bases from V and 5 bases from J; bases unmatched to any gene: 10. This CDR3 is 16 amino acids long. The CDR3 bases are TGCGCCAGCAGCTTAGGGACAGGGTCTGAGGGGACTGAAGCTTTCTTT. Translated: CASSLGTGSEGTEAFF.

The CDR3 DNA reads as TGTGCCATCAGTCAGACGGAATACACCGGGGAGCTGTTTTTT. This gives the protein CAISQTEYTGELFF. This chain connects TRBV10-3 to TRBJ2-2; D is undetermined. CDR3 length: 14 residues. The V end lost 5 bases, the J end lost 3 bases, and 10 bases lay between the germline ends. Germline-derived CDR1 and CDR2 are ENHRY and SYGVKD.

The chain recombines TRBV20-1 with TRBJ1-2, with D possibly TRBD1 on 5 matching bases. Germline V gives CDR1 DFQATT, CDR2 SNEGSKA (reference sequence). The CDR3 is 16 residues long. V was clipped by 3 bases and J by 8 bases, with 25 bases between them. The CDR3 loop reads CSASALGQDSLGGYTF. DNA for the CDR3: TGCAGTGCTAGTGCCCTCGGACAAGACTCATTGGGGGGCTACACCTTC.

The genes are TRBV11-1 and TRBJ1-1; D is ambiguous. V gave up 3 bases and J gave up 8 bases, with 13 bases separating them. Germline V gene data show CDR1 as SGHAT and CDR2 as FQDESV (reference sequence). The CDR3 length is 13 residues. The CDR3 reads CASSFLTTLEAFF. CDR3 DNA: TGTGCCAGCAGCTTTTTAACCACGCTCGAAGCTTTCTTT.

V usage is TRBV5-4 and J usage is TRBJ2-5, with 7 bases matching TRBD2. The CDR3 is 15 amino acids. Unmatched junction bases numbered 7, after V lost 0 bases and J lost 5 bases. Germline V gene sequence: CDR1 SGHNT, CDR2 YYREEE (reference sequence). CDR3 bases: TGTGCCAGCAGCTTGGCGGGAGGACCTGGGGAGACCCAGTACTTC. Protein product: CASSLAGGPGETQYF.